This TCR beta chain was captured by sequencing in a study of T cell responses to AZD1222 COVID-19 vaccine. The CDR3 is 16 amino acids. J gave up 5 bases and V 0 bases, and 9 bases lay outside the gene matches. Germline V lookup: CDR1 SGHRS, CDR2 YFSETQ. Clones were read by immunoSEQ multiplex PCR, and TCRdb kept only the in-frame ones, dropping some. The sample lists about 110,000 clones, around 90% occurring once. The clonotype comes from an adult in good health. The J gene is TRBJ2-5, the V gene TRBV5-1, with 8 bases lining up with TRBD2. Here the sequenced sample was peripheral blood, taken on day 0 of MenACWY control vaccination. The CDR3 reads CASSLAGLGPAETQYF. The CDR3 nucleotides are TGCGCCAGCAGCTTGGCGGGACTAGGTCCGGCGGAGACCCAGTACTTC.